One T cell receptor beta chain is described in this entry. This clonotype was found a few times. Its antigen has not been determined. There are no base qualities to consult, and no much larger clone falls within one base. This record belongs to a study of T-cell reconstitution after alpha-beta-depleted transplantation in children (dated by TCRdb to 2016 to 2018). About the study as a whole: Using TCR repertoire profiling, the study followed T-cell immune reconstitution in a quantitative way in children after TCRalphabeta/CD19-depleted allogeneic hematopoietic cell transplantation. General conclusions and limits of the study: In some patients, high TCRbeta diversity at day 60 was attributed to recipient T cells and intrathymic progenitors that had survived conditioning. Over subsequent months, a decline in hyperexpanded clone frequencies was noted, and after one year, T-cell counts and TCRbeta diversity were mostly ascribed to newly produced T cells. Apparently early alphabetaT-cell count recovery about two months after transplant reportedly relied on only several hundred rapidly expanded clones derived from non-depleted graft cells.

The library was produced with PCR. Instrument used: Illumina HiSeq 2500. Molecular barcoding was employed in the preparation of TCR libraries, with unique molecular identifiers being used to normalize TCRbeta repertoire quantification. The raw public data were reprocessed by TCRdb itself: fastp quality trimming at Q25, MiXCR clonotype calling, in-frame beta chains only. For every CDR3 protein sequence, its rows merge into one entry that carries the most common genes and DNA. This sample holds roughly 100,000 distinct CDR3 sequences; around 6.1% were observed only once. The ten largest clones represent 5.5% to 7% of the sample. Ends trimmed: V by 6 bases, J by 4 bases; bases unmatched to a gene: 12. The germline V gene sets CDR1 to MNHEY and CDR2 to SVGEGT. Including the terminal cysteine and phenylalanine, the CDR3 comprises 16 residues. Kept here is only the CDR3 DNA, which spans 48 bases and is read in frame from base 1.

The time point label for this specimen denotes: day 60 (about 2 months) after transplantation. Sample treatment or condition, as interpreted from the label and publication: allogeneic hematopoietic cell transplantation with graft depleted of TCRalphabeta T cells and CD19 B cells. TCRalphabeta/CD19-depleted allogeneic hematopoietic cell grafts were given to the transplant recipients, all of whom were children. The sequence derives from a female patient aged 2-15 years who had a stem cell transplant for Fanconi anemia, so the T cells may come from the graft donor. This material consisted of PBMCs, mostly from graft donor cells, taken 60 days after TCRalphabeta/CD19-depleted stem cell transplant. The sequence links TRBV6-2 or TRBV6-3 to TRBJ2-1; TRBD1 aligns with 7 central bases. The DNA is as follows: TGTGCCAGCAGCCCCCAGGCCGGGACAGTTTACAATGAGCAGTTCTTC. It translates as CASSPQAGTVYNEQFF.